Each of the 28 T cell receptor beta chains below was sequenced from the same sample in a study of human T cells and chemical hapten exposure (dated by TCRdb to the early 2020s). This sample's time point label indicates: patch test 1, 2 weeks after DPC sensitization. The treatment or condition label, read with the paper, signifies: therapeutic diphenylcyclopropenone sensitization with weekly scalp DPC. Preparation of the library involved RACE. The reads were generated on a NextSeq 500. TCRdb redid the processing of the public reads, applying fastp at Q25 and MiXCR, and retained in-frame beta chains. Identical CDR3 protein sequences are pooled into one entry, listed with their most common genes and DNA. Across this sample there are under 450,000 distinct CDR3 sequences, with approximately 5% seen only once. Clones ranked in the top ten supply approximately 2.5% of the sample. The input for sequencing was whole blood, taken in connection with sensitization to the hapten diphenylcyclopropenone (DPC). The origin of the receptors is a woman aged 50 to 60 with alopecia areata. Some clones in this sample may be carry-over from other donors' samples.

Notes on this clonotype: This sequence may be a read error, since a much larger clone differs from it by one base. This sequence joins TRBV28 and TRBJ2-7; D is undetermined. The germline gives CDR1 MDHEN, CDR2 SYDVKM. This CDR3 contains 17 residues. In nucleotides, the CDR3 is TGTGCCAGCAGTTCGTCCGTCTCTAGGCGCCAAGAGGACGAGCAGAACTTC. It is translated as CASSSSVSRRQEDEQNF.

This clonotype was observed many times. The rearrangement joins TRBV18 to TRBJ1-6; no clear D. Germline CDR1 KGHSH, CDR2 LQKENI. The length of the CDR3 is 16 residues. Trimming shortened V by 4 bases and J by 4 bases, and 14 bases separated the two germline ends. The CDR3 reads CASSLKQGSYNSPLHF. The DNA for the CDR3 is TGTGCCAGCTCACTAAAGCAAGGTTCTTATAATTCACCCCTCCACTTT.

A few counts support this clonotype. The chain has TRBV4-1 and TRBJ2-1; 9 bases fit TRBD2. The germline V gene has CDR1 MGHRA and CDR2 YSYEKL. V dropped 3 bases and J dropped 4; count of bases not matched to a gene: 4. There are 15 residues in the CDR3. CDR3 nucleotide sequence: TGCGCCAGCAGCCACCTTGGACTAGCGTACAATGAGCAGTTCTTC. This translates into CASSHLGLAYNEQFF.

This clonotype has just a few counts. The chain carries TRBV4-2 and TRBJ1-1, with a possible D match to TRBD1 (5 bases). The length of the CDR3 is 14 residues. The germline V gene encodes CDR1 LGHNA and CDR2 YNFKEQ. Trimming stripped 2 bases from V and 6 bases from J, with 13 bases between. The CDR3 DNA follows: TGTGCCAGCAGCCAAATCGCCAGGGAGGCTGAAGCTTTCTTT. As protein: CASSQIAREAEAFF.

This clonotype was detected many times. The chain joins TRBV30 to TRBJ2-1; the match to TRBD2 covers 16 bases. V lost 1 base and J lost 9; bases outside the gene matches: 6. Per the germline V gene, CDR1 is GTSNPN and CDR2 is SVGIG (reference sequence). This CDR3 has 16 residues. CDR3 region: CAWSASGTSGRGEQFF. CDR3 sequence (DNA): TGTGCCTGGAGTGCATCCGGGACTAGCGGGAGGGGTGAGCAGTTCTTC.

There are a few counts of this clonotype. The chain combines TRBV27 with TRBJ1-1; tentatively, D is TRBD1 (6 bases). The germline CDR1 and CDR2 sequences are MNHEY and SMNVEV (reference sequence). The CDR3 has 15 residues. Trimming shortened V by 5 bases and J by 4 bases, and 17 bases separated the two germline ends. This chain's CDR3 is CASSPRGAPGTEAFF. The DNA of the CDR3 is TGTGCCAGCAGTCCACGGGGGGCGCCGGGCACTGAAGCTTTCTTT.

This clonotype was observed at least ten times. The J gene is TRBJ2-7, the V gene TRBV7-2; 7 positions agree with TRBD1. Germline V lookup: CDR1 SGHTA, CDR2 FQGNSA. The CDR3 covers 14 residues. The trim removed 5 bases at V and 6 bases at J, leaving 10 bases unmatched. The DNA of the CDR3 is TGTGCCAGCAGCGAACCGAACAGGGGTAGCGAGCAGTACTTC. Translated, it gives CASSEPNRGSEQYF. The entire variable domain, with the rest obtained from reference TRBV7-2 and TRBJ2-7, is as follows: GAGVSQSPSNKVTEKGKDVELRCDPISGHTALYWYRQSLGQGLEFLIYFQGNSAPDKSGLPSDRFSAERTGGSVSTLTIQRTQQEDSAVYLCASSEPNRGSEQYFGPGTRLTVT.

The chain joins TRBV20-1 to TRBJ1-2; 10 bases align to TRBD1. Germline CDR1 reads DFQATT; CDR2 reads SNEGSKA (reference sequence). Trimming at V came to 5 bases and at J to 2 bases, leaving 11 bases not matched to a gene. The length of the CDR3 is 16 residues. The CDR3 nucleotides are TGCAGTGCTCCGGTTGGGGACAGGGGTAGAAACTATGGCTACACCTTC. Its translation is CSAPVGDRGRNYGYTF.

In this sample, this clonotype turned up many times. The chain has TRBV12-3 or TRBV12-4 and TRBJ2-3, with D perhaps given as TRBD1 or TRBD2 (5 bases each). The ends were cut back, 3 bases at V and 14 bases at J, with 12 bases in the middle. The CDR3 totals 11 residues. CDR3 loop: CASSFGTTWYF. The DNA for the CDR3 is TGTGCCAGCAGTTTCGGGACGACATGGTATTTT.

The sample holds many counts of this clonotype. V is TRBV7-9 and J is TRBJ2-3; TRBD1 matches 7 bases. The J segment lost 2 bases and the V segment lost 5 bases, leaving 7 bases of the junction unmatched. The CDR3 consists of 15 residues. CDR1 is SEHNR, CDR2 FQNEAQ, per germline (reference sequence). The CDR3 sequence is CASSHRQGSTDTQYF. CDR3 nucleotides: TGTGCCAGCAGCCATAGACAGGGATCCACAGATACGCAGTATTTT.

There are many counts of this clonotype. The V gene is TRBV6-5, the J gene TRBJ1-5, with D uncertain. The V gene's germline CDR1 is MNHEY and CDR2 SVGAGI. The germline V and J ends were trimmed by 0 bases and 7 bases, with 10 bases remaining between them. This CDR3 is built from 14 residues. The CDR3 protein is CASSYSSAGQPQHF. The CDR3 region has the DNA TGTGCCAGCAGTTACTCGAGCGCCGGGCAGCCCCAGCATTTT.

This clonotype has at least ten counts. The gene calls are TRBV20-1 and TRBJ2-1; a possible D gene is TRBD2 (6 bases). Looked up from germline, CDR1 is DFQATT and CDR2 is SNEGSKA (reference sequence). V was pared by 4 bases and J by 0 bases, with 10 bases between. The CDR3 totals 14 residues. CDR3 sequence (DNA): TGCAGTGCTATCGCTAGCGACTCCTACAATGAGCAGTTCTTC. Translating it yields CSAIASDSYNEQFF.

Points on this clonotype: A much larger clonotype is one base distant, so this may be a read error. J is TRBJ2-3 and V is TRBV7-9, with a possible D match to TRBD1 (6 bases). The CDR3 has 14 residues. Trimming took off 8 bases at V and 4 bases at J, with 16 bases between the two ends. CDR1 is SEHNR, CDR2 FQNEAQ, per germline (reference sequence). In nucleotides, the CDR3 is TGTGCCAGCGCTTCAGGGGAAGGATCAGATACGCAGTATTTT. Protein product: CASASGEGSDTQYF.

This clonotype was detected many times. The rearrangement uses TRBV6-1 and TRBJ2-7, with a tentative D call TRBD2 (6 bases). This CDR3 comprises 15 residues. Trimming took 4 bases from V and 3 from J, leaving 16 bases between them. Germline CDR1 is MNHNS and CDR2 is SASEGT. CDR3 region: CASSVGGRTFYEQYF. The CDR3 coding sequence is TGTGCCAGCAGTGTCGGAGGGAGGACTTTCTACGAGCAGTACTTC.

This clonotype appeared many times. The chain uses TRBV12-3 or TRBV12-4 and TRBJ2-3; the D gene is possibly TRBD2 (5 bases). CDR3 length equals 15 residues. Trimming removed 6 bases from V and 0 bases from J, with 13 bases in between. CDR3 sequence: CASSRTPTSTDTQYF. The CDR3 DNA sequence: TGTGCCAGCAGCCGGACTCCTACTAGCACAGATACGCAGTATTTT.

This clonotype came up many times. The chain combines TRBV6-6 with TRBJ1-2; tentative D call: TRBD1 (5 bases). The V gene's germline CDR1 is MNHNY and CDR2 SVGAGI (reference sequence). This CDR3 region has 13 residues. The germline V and J ends were trimmed by 7 bases and 2 bases, with 11 bases remaining between them. The CDR3 loop reads CASTMRDNYGYTF. The CDR3 DNA is TGTGCCAGCACAATGCGGGACAACTATGGCTACACCTTC.

This clonotype was seen ten or more times. This rearrangement joins TRBV5-1 to TRBJ1-1, with 7 positions matching TRBD1. Germline-derived CDR1 and CDR2 are SGHRS and YFSETQ. Trimming cost V 2 bases and J 2 bases; bases outside gene matches: 3. This CDR3 is 14 amino acids long. The DNA of the CDR3 is TGCGCCAGCAGCTTAACAGGGGATAACACTGAAGCTTTCTTT. This encodes CASSLTGDNTEAFF.

This clonotype has a count of ten or more. This chain joins TRBV7-2 and TRBJ2-3, with D tentatively TRBD1 or TRBD2 (8 bases each). The ends were cut back, 5 bases at V and 4 bases at J, with 19 bases in the middle. The CDR3 extends over 16 amino acids. CDR1 SGHTA and CDR2 FQGNSA come from the germline V gene. The chain's CDR3 is CASSGWDRREADTQYF. In nucleotides, the CDR3 is TGTGCCAGCAGCGGATGGGACAGGCGGGAGGCAGATACGCAGTATTTT.

This clonotype was seen a few times. The V call is TRBV30, the J call TRBJ1-2; no firm D call. The V and J ends lost 0 bases and 4 bases respectively, with 6 bases between them. The CDR3 totals 12 residues. Germline CDR1 and CDR2: GTSNPN and SVGIG (reference sequence). The CDR3 DNA reads TGTGCCTGGAGTGTATCAGCCTATGGCTACACCTTC. Amino acids: CAWSVSAYGYTF.

This clonotype was seen more than once but under ten times. The rearrangement uses TRBV7-9 and TRBJ2-1; no firm D call. CDR3 length: 14 residues. V was clipped by 5 bases and J by 6 bases, with 14 bases between them. Germline CDR1 reads SEHNR; CDR2 reads FQNEAQ (reference sequence). CDR3 bases: TGTGCCAGCAGCCATGGACCCTACGGCAATGAGCAGTTCTTC. As protein: CASSHGPYGNEQFF.

Many counts were recorded for this clonotype. The chain joins TRBV10-3 to TRBJ1-6; 7 nucleotides agree with TRBD1. Looked up from germline, CDR1 is ENHRY and CDR2 is SYGVKD. The CDR3 spans 14 residues. The junction had 3 bases not matched to a gene; V was cut back by 6 bases and J by 4 bases. CDR3 in DNA: TGTGCCATCAGGCGGGGACAGTATAATTCACCCCTCCACTTT. It yields the protein CAIRRGQYNSPLHF.

This clonotype has ten or more counts. This chain uses TRBV4-2 with TRBJ2-1; TRBD2 matches at 11 bases. The CDR3 has 16 residues. J gave up 7 bases and V 0 bases, and 5 bases lay outside the gene matches. The germline V gene has CDR1 LGHNA and CDR2 YNFKEQ. CDR3 in amino acids: CASSQDRASGRNEQFF. The DNA for the CDR3 is TGTGCCAGCAGCCAAGATAGGGCTAGCGGGAGGAATGAGCAGTTCTTC.

This clonotype was observed at least ten times. The chain couples TRBV20-1 to TRBJ2-1; D may correspond to TRBD1 or TRBD2 (5 bases each). Germline V gene lookup returns CDR1 DFQATT and CDR2 SNEGSKA (reference sequence). The V gene lost 1 base and the J gene lost 1 base, with 11 bases spanning the gap. This CDR3 is built from 15 residues. DNA for the CDR3: TGCAGTGCTAGAGTACTCGAGGGGTCCTACAATGAGCAGTTCTTC. Protein sequence: CSARVLEGSYNEQFF.

This clonotype was observed many times. The chain couples TRBV19 to TRBJ1-2, with D tentatively TRBD1 (6 bases). Trimming removed 0 bases from V and 3 bases from J, with 11 bases in between. From germline, CDR1 is LNHDA and CDR2 SQIVND (reference sequence). There are 15 residues in the CDR3. In DNA form, the CDR3 reads TGTGCCAGTAGTATAGACAGGGGCACTTACTATGGCTACACCTTC. It specifies CASSIDRGTYYGYTF.

V and J are TRBV12-3 or TRBV12-4 and TRBJ2-6; D uncertain. The V end lost 4 bases, the J end lost 4 bases, and 5 bases lay between the germline ends. This CDR3 contains 13 residues. The chain's CDR3 is CASSSQGANVLTF. CDR3 DNA sequence: TGTGCCAGCAGTTCTCAGGGGGCCAACGTCCTGACTTTC.

There are many counts of this clonotype. The genes are TRBV12-3 or TRBV12-4 and TRBJ1-1; D is ambiguous. This CDR3 region has 13 residues. V lost 2 bases to trimming and J lost 6 bases, with 10 bases between them. The CDR3 DNA reads TGTGCCAGCAGTTTATCTGGGTTGCCTGAAGCTTTCTTT. This sequence encodes CASSLSGLPEAFF.

The V gene is TRBV7-8, the J gene TRBJ1-6; D remains ambiguous. V lost 1 base and J lost 5, with 3 bases in between. The length of the CDR3 is 13 residues. In germline, CDR1 is SGHVS, CDR2 FQNEAQ. This CDR3 is CASSLEHNSPLHF. CDR3 coding DNA: TGTGCCAGCAGCTTAGAACATAATTCACCCCTCCACTTT.

This clonotype was observed at least ten times. The rearrangement uses TRBV27 and TRBJ2-3, with 7 bases that match TRBD1. J lost 3 bases, V lost 2 bases, and 5 bases had no gene match. Germline lookup yields CDR1 MNHEY and CDR2 SMNVEV (reference sequence). The CDR3 is made up of 15 amino acids. The chain's CDR3 is CASSLKQGPTDTQYF. In DNA form, the CDR3 reads TGTGCCAGCAGTTTAAAACAGGGGCCGACAGATACGCAGTATTTT.